This T cell receptor (beta chain) was captured in a study of OX40 agonist ivuxolimab in advanced cancers. The CDR3 sequence is 14 residues long. V shed 2 bases, J shed 5 bases, and the junction held 1 base outside the gene matches. Germline V gene data show CDR1 as MDHEN and CDR2 as SYDVKM. Clones were sequenced by immunoSEQ multiplex PCR, and TCRdb holds only the in-frame ones, with some missing. This table holds about 57,000 clones, about 83% found once. The V and J genes are TRBV28 and TRBJ1-5; TRBD1 agrees at 9 bases. This sequence originates from an adult with an advanced solid tumor such as melanoma, head and neck, liver or kidney cancer. The source material was CD4+ or CD8+ T cells sorted from blood, sampled in a trial of the OX40 agonist ivuxolimab. CDR3 sequence (DNA): TGTGCCAGCAGTTTAACAGGGGGCTATCAGCCCCAGCATTTT. Translating it yields CASSLTGGYQPQHF.